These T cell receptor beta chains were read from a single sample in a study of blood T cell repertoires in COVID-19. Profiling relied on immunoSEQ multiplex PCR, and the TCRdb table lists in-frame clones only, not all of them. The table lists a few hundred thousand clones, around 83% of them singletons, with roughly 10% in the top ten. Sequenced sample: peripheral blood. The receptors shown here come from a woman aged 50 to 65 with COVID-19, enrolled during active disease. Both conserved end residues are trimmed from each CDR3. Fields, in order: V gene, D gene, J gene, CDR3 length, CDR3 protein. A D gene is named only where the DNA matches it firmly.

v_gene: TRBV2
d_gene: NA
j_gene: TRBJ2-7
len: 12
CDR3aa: ASGSGGAPYEQY

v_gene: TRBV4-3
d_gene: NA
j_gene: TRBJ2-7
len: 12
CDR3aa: ASSQDRGWDEQY

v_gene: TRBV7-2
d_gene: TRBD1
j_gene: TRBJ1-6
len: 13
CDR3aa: ASSLSGGYNSPLH

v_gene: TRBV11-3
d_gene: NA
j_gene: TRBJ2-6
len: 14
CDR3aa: ASSFFTGSGANVLT

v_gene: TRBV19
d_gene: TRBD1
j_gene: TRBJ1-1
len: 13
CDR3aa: ASSDRGRGNTEAF

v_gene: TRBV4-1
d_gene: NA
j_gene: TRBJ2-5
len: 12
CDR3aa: ASSQSLPEETQY

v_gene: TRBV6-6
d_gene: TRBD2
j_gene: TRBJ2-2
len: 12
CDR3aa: ASSAGGETGELF

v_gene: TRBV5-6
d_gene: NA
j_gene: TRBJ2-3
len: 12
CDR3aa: ASSLEGGTDTQY

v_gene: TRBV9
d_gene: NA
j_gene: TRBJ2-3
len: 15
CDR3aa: ASSLTSRGGGRDTQY

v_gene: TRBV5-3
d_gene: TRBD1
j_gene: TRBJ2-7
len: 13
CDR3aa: ARSFPGQTDYEQY

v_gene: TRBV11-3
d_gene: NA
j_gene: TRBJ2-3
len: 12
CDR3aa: ASSEGGGTDTQY

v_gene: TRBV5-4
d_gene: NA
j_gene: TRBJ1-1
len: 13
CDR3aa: ASSSTGLGRSEAF

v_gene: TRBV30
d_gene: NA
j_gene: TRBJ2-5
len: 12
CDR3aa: AWSVGLLQETQY

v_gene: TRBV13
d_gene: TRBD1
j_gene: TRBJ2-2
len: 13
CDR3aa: ASSLETGGTGELF

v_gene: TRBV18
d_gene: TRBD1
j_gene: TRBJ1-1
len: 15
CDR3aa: ASSPLDRGGVHTEAF

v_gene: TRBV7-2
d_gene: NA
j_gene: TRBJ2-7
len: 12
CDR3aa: ASSLRQTGYEQY

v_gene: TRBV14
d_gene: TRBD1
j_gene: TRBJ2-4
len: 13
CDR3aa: ASSRQGGAKNIQY

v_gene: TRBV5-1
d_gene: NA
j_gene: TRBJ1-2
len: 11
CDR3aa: ASSLEGNYGYT

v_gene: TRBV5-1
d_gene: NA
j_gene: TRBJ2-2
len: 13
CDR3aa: ASSLATGISGELF

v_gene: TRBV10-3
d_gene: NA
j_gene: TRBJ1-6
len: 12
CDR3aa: AISLRSDNSPLH

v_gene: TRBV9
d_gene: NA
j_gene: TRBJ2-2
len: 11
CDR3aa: ASSATSPGELF

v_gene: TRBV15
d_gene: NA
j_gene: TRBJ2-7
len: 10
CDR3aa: ATSRLTGEQY

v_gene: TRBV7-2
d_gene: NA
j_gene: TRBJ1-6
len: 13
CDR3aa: ASSLDAGSDSPLH

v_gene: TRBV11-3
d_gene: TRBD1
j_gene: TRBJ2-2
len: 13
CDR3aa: ASSLVRGQAGELF

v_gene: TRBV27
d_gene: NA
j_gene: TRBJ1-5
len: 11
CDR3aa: ASRRQGNQPQH

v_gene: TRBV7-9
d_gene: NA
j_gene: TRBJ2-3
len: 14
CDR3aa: ASSAEGGVGTDTQY

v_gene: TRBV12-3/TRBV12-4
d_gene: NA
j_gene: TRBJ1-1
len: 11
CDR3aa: ASSERRGTEAF

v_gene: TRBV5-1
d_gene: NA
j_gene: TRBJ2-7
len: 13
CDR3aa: ASSLAGQTGTGQY

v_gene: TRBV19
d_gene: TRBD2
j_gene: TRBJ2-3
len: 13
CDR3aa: ASSMLAGGTDTQY

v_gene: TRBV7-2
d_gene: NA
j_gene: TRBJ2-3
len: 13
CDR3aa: ASSLARGSTDTQY

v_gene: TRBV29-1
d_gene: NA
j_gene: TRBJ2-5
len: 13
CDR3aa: SVEVRGALQETQY

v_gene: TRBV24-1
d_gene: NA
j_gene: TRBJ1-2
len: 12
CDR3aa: AAPTGQGINGYT

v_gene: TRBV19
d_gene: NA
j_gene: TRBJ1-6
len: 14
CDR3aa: ASSTRRRGDNSPLH

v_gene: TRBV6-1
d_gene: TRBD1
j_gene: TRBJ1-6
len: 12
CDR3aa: ASSEQQGSSPLH

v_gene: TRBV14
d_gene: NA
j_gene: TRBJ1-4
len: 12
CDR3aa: ASSRTMRDEKLF